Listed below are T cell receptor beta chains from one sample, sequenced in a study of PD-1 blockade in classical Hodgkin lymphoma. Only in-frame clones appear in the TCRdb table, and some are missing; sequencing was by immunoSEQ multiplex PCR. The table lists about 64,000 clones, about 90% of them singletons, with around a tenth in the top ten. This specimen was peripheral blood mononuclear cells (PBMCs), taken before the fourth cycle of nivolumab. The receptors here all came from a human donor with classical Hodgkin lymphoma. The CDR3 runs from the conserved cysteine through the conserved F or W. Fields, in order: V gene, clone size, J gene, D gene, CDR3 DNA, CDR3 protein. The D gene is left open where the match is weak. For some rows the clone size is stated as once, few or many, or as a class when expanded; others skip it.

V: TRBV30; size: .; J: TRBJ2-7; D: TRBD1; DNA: TGTGCCTGGACCCAGGACAGGGGCGAGCAGTACTTC; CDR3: CAWTQDRGEQYF
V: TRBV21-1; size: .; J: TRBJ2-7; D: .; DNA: TGTGCCAGCGGCCGACAGGGATCCAGCTACGAGCAGTACTTC; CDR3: CASGRQGSSYEQYF
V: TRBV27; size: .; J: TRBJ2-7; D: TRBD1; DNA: TGTGCCAGCAGTGGACAGGGAAGCTCCTACGAGCAGTACTTC; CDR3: CASSGQGSSYEQYF
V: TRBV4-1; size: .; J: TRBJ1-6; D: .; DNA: TGCGCCAGCAGCCAAGTGGTTCCTGCTTATAATTCACCCCTCCACTTT; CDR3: CASSQVVPAYNSPLHF
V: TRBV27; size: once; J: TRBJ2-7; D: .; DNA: TGTGCCAGCAGTTTATCCCCAGACACCGCTTCCTACGAGCAGTACTTC; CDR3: CASSLSPDTASYEQYF
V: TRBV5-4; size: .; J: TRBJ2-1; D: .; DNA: TGTGCCAGCAGCTTAAACCAGGCACAGCAGTTCTTC; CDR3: CASSLNQAQQFF
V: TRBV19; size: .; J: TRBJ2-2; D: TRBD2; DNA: TGTGCCACCGGGACTAGCGGGGGGGCCGGGGAGCTGTTTTTT; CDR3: CATGTSGGAGELFF
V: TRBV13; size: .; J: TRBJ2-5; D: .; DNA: TGTGCCAGCAGCCCTGACGGGGTGCAAGAGACCCAGTACTTC; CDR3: CASSPDGVQETQYF
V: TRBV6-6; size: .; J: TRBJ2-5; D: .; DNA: TGTGCCAGCAGTTACTCTGAGGAGACCCAGTACTTC; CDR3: CASSYSEETQYF
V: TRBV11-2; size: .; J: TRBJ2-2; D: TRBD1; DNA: TGTGCCAGCAGCTTATCGCGGACAGGGAACACCGGGGAGCTGTTTTTT; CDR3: CASSLSRTGNTGELFF
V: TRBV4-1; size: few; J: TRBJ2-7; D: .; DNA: TGCGCCAGCAGCCAAGGCCATAGCCGCTACGAGCAGTACTTC; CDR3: CASSQGHSRYEQYF
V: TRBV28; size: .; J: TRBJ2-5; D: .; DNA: TGTGCCACCAGCATAACAGTTAAAGAGACCCAGTACTTC; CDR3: CATSITVKETQYF
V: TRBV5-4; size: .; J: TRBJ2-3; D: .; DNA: TGTGCCAGCAGCTTGGAAGGAGATACGCAGTATTTT; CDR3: CASSLEGDTQYF
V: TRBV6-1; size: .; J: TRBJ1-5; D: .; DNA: TGTGCCAGCAGTGAACTTAAGAGCAATCAGCCCCAGCATTTT; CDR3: CASSELKSNQPQHF
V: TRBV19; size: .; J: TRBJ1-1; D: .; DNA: TGTGCCAGTAGTATTCATAGTTTCGGGAGCGGCACTGAAGCTTTCTTT; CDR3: CASSIHSFGSGTEAFF
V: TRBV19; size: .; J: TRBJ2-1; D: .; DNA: TGTGCCAGTAGTCCGTTTTCCGGGACCGTGACTATCAATGAGCAGTTCTTC; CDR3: CASSPFSGTVTINEQFF
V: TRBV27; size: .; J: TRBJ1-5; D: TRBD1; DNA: TGTGCCACGAAGGGACAGGGGAGCAATCAGCCCCAGCATTTT; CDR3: CATKGQGSNQPQHF
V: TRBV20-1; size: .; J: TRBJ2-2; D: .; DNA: TGCAGTGCAGGGGAGTCCGGGGAGCTGTTTTTT; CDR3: CSAGESGELFF
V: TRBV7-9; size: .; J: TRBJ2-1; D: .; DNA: TGTGCCAGCAGCTTAGTTCGTTCTAGCCAGTCTCGGCAGTTCTTC; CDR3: CASSLVRSSQSRQFF
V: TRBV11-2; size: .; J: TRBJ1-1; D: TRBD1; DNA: TGTGCCAGCAGCCGATTGACAGGGTTAGTTACTGAAGCTTTCTTT; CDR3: CASSRLTGLVTEAFF
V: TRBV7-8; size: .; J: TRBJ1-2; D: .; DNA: TGTGCCAGCAGCTACCCTGACAGCTATGGCTACACCTTC; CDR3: CASSYPDSYGYTF
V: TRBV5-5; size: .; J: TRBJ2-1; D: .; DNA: TGTGCCAGCAGCTTGGTAAAGGATGAGCAGTTCTTC; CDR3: CASSLVKDEQFF
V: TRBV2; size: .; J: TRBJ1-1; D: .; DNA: TGTGCCAGCAGGGGCTCCCCTCGATTAGATGAAGCTTTCTTT; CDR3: CASRGSPRLDEAFF
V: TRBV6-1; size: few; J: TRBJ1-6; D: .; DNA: TGTGCCAGCAGTGAGGGAGGGTTGTACTCACCCCTCCACTTT; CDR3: CASSEGGLYSPLHF
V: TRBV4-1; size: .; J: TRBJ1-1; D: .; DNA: TGCGCCAGCGCAGATTGGAACACTGAAGCTTTCTTT; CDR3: CASADWNTEAFF
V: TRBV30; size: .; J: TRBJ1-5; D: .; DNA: TGTGCCTGGAGTGAGGACCTCAATCAGCCCCAGCATTTT; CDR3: CAWSEDLNQPQHF
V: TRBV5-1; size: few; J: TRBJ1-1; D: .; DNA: TGCGCCAGCAGCTTGGTCCCGGGAAGGAACACTGAAGCTTTCTTT; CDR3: CASSLVPGRNTEAFF
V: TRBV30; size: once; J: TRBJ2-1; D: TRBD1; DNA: TGTGCCTGGAGTGGGGACAGGAAGGGGTACAATGAGCAGTTCTTC; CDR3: CAWSGDRKGYNEQFF
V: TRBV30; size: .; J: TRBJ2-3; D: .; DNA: TGTGCCTGGACCAGCGCCGCCCCAGATACGCAGTATTTT; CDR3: CAWTSAAPDTQYF
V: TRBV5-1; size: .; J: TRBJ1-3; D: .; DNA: TGCGCCAGCAGCTTGTTCGACCGCAGCTCTGGAAACACCATATATTTT; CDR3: CASSLFDRSSGNTIYF
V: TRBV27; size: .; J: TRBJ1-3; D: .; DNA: TGTGCCAGCAGCCTTTCGGGCTCTGGAAACACCATATATTTT; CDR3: CASSLSGSGNTIYF
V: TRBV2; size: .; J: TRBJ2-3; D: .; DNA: TGTGCCAGCAGGGCAGACGAGGAAGATACGCAGTATTTT; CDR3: CASRADEEDTQYF
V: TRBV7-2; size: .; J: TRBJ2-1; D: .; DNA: TGTGCCACTCGCGCGGGTTTCTCCTACAATGAGCAGTTCTTC; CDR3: CATRAGFSYNEQFF
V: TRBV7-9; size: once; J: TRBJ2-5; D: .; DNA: TGTGCCAGCAGAGGGGTTCCAGAGACCCAGTACTTC; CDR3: CASRGVPETQYF
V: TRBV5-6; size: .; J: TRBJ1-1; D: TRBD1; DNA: TGTGCCAGCAGCTGGACAGGGGGCCGAGCTGAAGCTTTCTTT; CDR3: CASSWTGGRAEAFF
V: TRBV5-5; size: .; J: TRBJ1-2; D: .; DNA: TGTGCCAGCTCAGCCCTTCAGGGGTCTATTTATGGCTACACCTTC; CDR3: CASSALQGSIYGYTF
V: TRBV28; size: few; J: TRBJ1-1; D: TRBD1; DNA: TGTGCCAGCAGCTCGATACCGACAGGGGCTGAAGCTTTCTTT; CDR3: CASSSIPTGAEAFF
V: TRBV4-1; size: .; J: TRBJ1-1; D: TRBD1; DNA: TGCGCCAGCAGCCACCGGATTGAGACAGGGGCAGCAGCTTTCTTT; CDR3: CASSHRIETGAAAFF
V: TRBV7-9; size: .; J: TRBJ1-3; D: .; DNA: TGTGCCAGCAGCTCCCCGGGTGGCTCTGGAAACACCATATATTTT; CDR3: CASSSPGGSGNTIYF
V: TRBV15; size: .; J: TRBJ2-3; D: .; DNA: TGTGCCACCTCCTCCCAAGGCGGAGATACGCAGTATTTT; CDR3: CATSSQGGDTQYF
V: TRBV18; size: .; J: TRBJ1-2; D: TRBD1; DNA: TGTGCCAGCTCACCCCAGGGGGCGGGCTACACCTTC; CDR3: CASSPQGAGYTF
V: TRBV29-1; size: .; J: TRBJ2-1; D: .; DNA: TGCAGCGTCGTCTCCAAGGGAAGGGTCAATGAGCAGTTCTTC; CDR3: CSVVSKGRVNEQFF
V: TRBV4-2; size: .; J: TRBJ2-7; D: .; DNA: TGTGCCAGCAGCCACGTCAGGGGTCCCGAGCAGTACTTC; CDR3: CASSHVRGPEQYF